This TCR beta chain was identified during a study of blood T cell repertoires in COVID-19. About the study: Acute and convalescent COVID-19 specimens originated in the United States, Italy and Spain.

Sequencing used immunoSEQ multiplex PCR; TCRdb keeps in-frame clones, though not all of them. The data hold about 99,000 clones, with 80% to 90% observed a single time. J gave up 6 bases and V 6 bases, and 6 bases lay outside the gene matches. Germline CDR1 SNHLY, CDR2 FYNNEI. This CDR3 is built from 13 residues. The sequenced sample was peripheral blood. This clonotype originated in a woman aged 60 to 75 with acute or convalescent COVID-19. The rearrangement joins TRBV2 to TRBJ1-2; 8 bases fit TRBD1. The CDR3 DNA sequence: TGTGCCAGCAGGGACCCGGGACAGGATGGCTACACCTTC. Encoded protein: CASRDPGQDGYTF.